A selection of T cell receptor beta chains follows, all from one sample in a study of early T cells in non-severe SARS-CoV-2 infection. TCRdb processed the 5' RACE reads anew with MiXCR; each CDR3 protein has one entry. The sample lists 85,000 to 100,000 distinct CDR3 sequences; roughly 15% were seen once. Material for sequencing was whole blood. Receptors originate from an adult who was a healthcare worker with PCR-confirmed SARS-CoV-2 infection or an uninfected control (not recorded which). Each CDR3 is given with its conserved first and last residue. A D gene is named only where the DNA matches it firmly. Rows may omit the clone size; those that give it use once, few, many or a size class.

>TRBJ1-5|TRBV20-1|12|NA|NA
CSAGRLNQPQHF
TGCAGTGCAGGACGCCTAAATCAGCCCCAGCATTTT
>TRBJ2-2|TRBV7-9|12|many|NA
CASGADTGELFF
TGTGCCAGCGGCGCCGACACCGGGGAGCTGTTTTTT
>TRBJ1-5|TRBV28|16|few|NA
CASRSTFLSSNQPQHF
TGTGCCAGCAGGTCAACCTTTCTGTCTAGCAATCAGCCCCAGCATTTT
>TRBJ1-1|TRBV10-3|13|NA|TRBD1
CAISKGTASQAFF
TGTGCCATCTCGAAGGGGACAGCCTCACAAGCTTTCTTT
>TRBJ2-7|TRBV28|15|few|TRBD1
CASSRRQGGIYEQYF
TGTGCCAGCAGTCGTAGACAGGGGGGAATCTACGAGCAGTACTTC
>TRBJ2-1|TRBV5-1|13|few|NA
CASSSDIYNEQFF
TGCGCCAGCAGCTCGGACATCTACAATGAGCAGTTCTTC
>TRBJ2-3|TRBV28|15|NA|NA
CASSYPGASTDTQYF
TGTGCCAGCAGCTATCCGGGCGCTAGCACAGATACGCAGTATTTT
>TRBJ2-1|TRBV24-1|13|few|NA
CATMDGSYNEQFF
TGTGCCACCATGGACGGTTCCTACAATGAGCAGTTCTTC
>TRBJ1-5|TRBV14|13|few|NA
CASSQEDHQPQHF
TGTGCCAGCAGCCAAGAAGACCATCAGCCCCAGCATTTT
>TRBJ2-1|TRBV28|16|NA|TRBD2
CASSLPGLAAYNEQFF
TGTGCCAGCAGTTTACCTGGACTAGCGGCCTACAATGAGCAGTTCTTC
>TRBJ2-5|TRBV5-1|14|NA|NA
CASSPSGPQETQYF
TGCGCCAGCAGCCCCTCGGGCCCCCAAGAGACCCAGTACTTC
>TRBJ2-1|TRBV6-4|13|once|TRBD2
CASGERTSGEQFF
TGTGCCAGCGGTGAGAGGACTAGCGGGGAGCAGTTCTTC
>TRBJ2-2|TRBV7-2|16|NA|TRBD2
CASSLASGSVSGELFF
TGTGCCAGCAGCCTCGCGAGCGGGAGTGTCTCCGGGGAGCTGTTTTTT
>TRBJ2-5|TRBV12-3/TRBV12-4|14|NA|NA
CASSSRQIQETQYF
TGTGCCAGCAGCTCCCGACAGATCCAAGAGACCCAGTACTTC
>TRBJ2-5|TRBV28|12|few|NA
CASSFSWGAQYF
TGTGCCAGCAGTTTCTCCTGGGGAGCCCAGTACTTC
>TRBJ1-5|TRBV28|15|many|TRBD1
CASRARDRGPQPQHF
TGTGCCAGCAGGGCCCGGGACAGGGGGCCCCAGCCCCAGCATTTT
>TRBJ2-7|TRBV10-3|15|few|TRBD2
CAISDLAEGSYEQYF
TGTGCCATCAGTGACCTAGCGGAGGGTTCCTACGAGCAGTACTTC
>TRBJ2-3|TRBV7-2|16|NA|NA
CASSTLGATSTDTQYF
TGTGCCAGCAGCACCTTAGGAGCGACGAGCACAGATACGCAGTATTTT
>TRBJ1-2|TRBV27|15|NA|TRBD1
CASSQGRDRALGCTF
TGTGCCAGCAGCCAGGGGCGGGACAGGGCCTTAGGCTGCACCTTC
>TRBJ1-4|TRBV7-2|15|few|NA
CASSLEGRGIDKLFF
TGTGCCAGCAGCTTAGAAGGGAGGGGGATAGATAAACTGTTTTTT
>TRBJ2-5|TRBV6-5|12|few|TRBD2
CASKGLQETQYF
TGTGCCAGCAAGGGACTACAAGAGACCCAGTACTTC
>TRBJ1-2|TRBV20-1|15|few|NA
CSARDPWASTTGYTF
TGCAGTGCTAGAGATCCTTGGGCATCCACAACGGGCTACACCTTC
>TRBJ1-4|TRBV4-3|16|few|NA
CASSQHPDSRYEKLFF
TGCGCCAGCAGCCAACACCCGGACAGCAGATATGAAAAACTGTTTTTT
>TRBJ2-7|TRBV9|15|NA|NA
CASSVDSAGNRGQYF
TGTGCCAGCAGCGTAGATTCCGCCGGGAATCGGGGGCAGTACTTC
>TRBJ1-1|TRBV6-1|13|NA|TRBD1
CASRTPTGGPPFF
TGTGCCAGCAGGACACCGACAGGGGGCCCCCCTTTCTTT
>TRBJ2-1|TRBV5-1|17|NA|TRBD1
CASSFALTGVGYNEQFF
TGCGCCAGCAGCTTCGCACTGACAGGGGTGGGCTACAATGAGCAGTTCTTC
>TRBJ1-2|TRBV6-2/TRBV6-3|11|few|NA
CASSLTGRYTF
TGTGCCAGCAGTTTAACAGGAAGATACACCTTC
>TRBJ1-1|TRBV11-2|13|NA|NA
CASSMTTNTEAFF
TGTGCCAGCAGCATGACCACGAACACTGAAGCTTTCTTT
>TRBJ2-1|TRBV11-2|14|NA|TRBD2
CASSPGTSYNEQFF
TGTGCCAGCAGCCCGGGGACTAGCTACAATGAGCAGTTCTTC
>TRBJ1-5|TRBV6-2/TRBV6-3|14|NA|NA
CASSFGSSNQPQHF
TGTGCCAGCAGTTTCGGGAGTAGCAATCAGCCCCAGCATTTT
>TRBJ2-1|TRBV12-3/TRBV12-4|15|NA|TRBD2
CASSARLAGYNEQFF
TGTGCCAGCAGTGCCAGACTAGCGGGGTACAATGAGCAGTTCTTC
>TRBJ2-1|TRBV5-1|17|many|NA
CASSSALGDFGYNEQFF
TGCGCCAGCAGCTCGGCCCTCGGGGACTTCGGCTACAATGAGCAGTTCTTC
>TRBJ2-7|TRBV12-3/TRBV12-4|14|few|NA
CASSRRDITYEQYF
TGTGCCAGCAGTCGCCGGGACATAACCTACGAGCAGTACTTC
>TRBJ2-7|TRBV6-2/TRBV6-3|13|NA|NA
CASRRDFMYEQYF
TGTGCCAGCAGGCGGGACTTTATGTACGAGCAGTACTTC
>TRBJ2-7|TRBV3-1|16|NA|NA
CASSQDRAPVAREQYF
TGTGCCAGCAGCCAAGATAGGGCTCCGGTGGCCAGGGAGCAGTACTTC
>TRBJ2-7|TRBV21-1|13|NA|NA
CASSKGAFYEQYF
TGTGCCAGCAGCAAAGGCGCTTTCTACGAGCAGTACTTC